Listed below are T cell receptor beta chains from one sample, sequenced in a study of CD8 T cells in ankylosing spondylitis. One entry per CDR3 protein results from TCRdb running MiXCR on the 5' RACE reads. The sample has roughly 130,000 distinct CDR3 sequences; roughly 15% are singletons. What was sequenced was blood, either unsorted or a sorted T cell fraction (not recorded which). All receptors come from a female donor with ankylosing spondylitis or in good health (not recorded which). Both conserved end residues are part of each CDR3. The order of the fields is V gene, D gene, clone size, J gene, CDR3 DNA, CDR3 protein. A D gene is named only where the DNA matches it firmly. The size of a clone is reported for some rows only, either as once, few or many, or as a class for expanded clones.

>TRBV11-3|-|-|TRBJ2-7
TGTGCCAGCAGCCCAGACCGAAACTCCTACGAGCAGTACTTC
CASSPDRNSYEQYF
>TRBV5-1|-|few|TRBJ2-7
TGCGCCAGCAGCGACGATGAGAGCTACGAGCAGTACTTC
CASSDDESYEQYF
>TRBV20-1|TRBD1|many|TRBJ1-1
TGCAGTGCTAGCCAGGGGGACGGTGAAGCTTTCTTT
CSASQGDGEAFF
>TRBV20-1|TRBD2|-|TRBJ2-5
TGCAGTGCCACCGGACTAGCGGGAGTAGGAGAGACCCAGTACTTC
CSATGLAGVGETQYF
>TRBV20-1|-|many|TRBJ1-1
TGCAGTGCTAGTCAGGGTATTAGTGACACTGAAGCTTTCTTT
CSASQGISDTEAFF
>TRBV29-1|TRBD2|few|TRBJ2-7
TGCAGCGTAGCGGGAGGGGGATACGAGCAGTACTTC
CSVAGGGYEQYF
>TRBV27|-|many|TRBJ1-2
TGTGCCAGCAGTTTATCGGGGGATTGGAATGGCTACACCTTC
CASSLSGDWNGYTF
>TRBV7-2|-|many|TRBJ2-1
TGTGCCAGCAGCTCACCTTACTACAATGAGCAGTTCTTC
CASSSPYYNEQFF
>TRBV7-9|-|many|TRBJ1-1
TGTGCCAGCAGCGAGGGGACCGAAGCTTTCTTT
CASSEGTEAFF
>TRBV12-3/TRBV12-4|-|-|TRBJ2-5
TGTGCCAGCAGAGAGGGGGGGACCCAGTACTTC
CASREGGTQYF
>TRBV12-3/TRBV12-4|TRBD2|many|TRBJ2-3
TGTGCCACCGCGGGACTAGCGATAACAGATACGCAGTATTTT
CATAGLAITDTQYF
>TRBV2|TRBD2|-|TRBJ2-7
TGTGCCAGCAGTGGGGGGGGGTCCAGTTCCTACGAGCAGTACTTC
CASSGGGSSSYEQYF
>TRBV2|-|many|TRBJ1-5
TGTGCCAGCAGTGAAGAGTGGAGGGAGGTTCAGCCCCAGCATTTT
CASSEEWREVQPQHF
>TRBV11-1|-|few|TRBJ2-1
TGTGCCAGCAGCTTACTTATCTCTTCCGGGACAAGCTCCTACAATGAGCAGTTCTTC
CASSLLISSGTSSYNEQFF
>TRBV10-2|TRBD1|many|TRBJ2-4
TGCGCCAGCAGTGAGTCCTTCGGAAGAGGGGGCGTGTACATTCAGTACTTC
CASSESFGRGGVYIQYF
>TRBV20-1|TRBD2|many|TRBJ2-1
TGCAGTCCGTCCCTTGGCGGGAGGGCCAATGAGCAGTTCTTC
CSPSLGGRANEQFF
>TRBV5-1|-|-|TRBJ2-5
TGCGCCAGCAGCTTGTCAGCGTCGCAACTAGAGACCCAGTACTTC
CASSLSASQLETQYF
>TRBV25-1|-|few|TRBJ2-6
TGTGCCAGCAGTGAACCCTCGGGACGTACTTTCGCCAACGTCCTGACTTTC
CASSEPSGRTFANVLTF
>TRBV5-1|TRBD2|few|TRBJ2-1
TGCGCCAGCAGCATGGAACTAGCGGGGTACAATGAGCAGTTCTTC
CASSMELAGYNEQFF
>TRBV15|-|-|TRBJ2-1
TGTGCCACCAGCACAGATAAAGTTGGCTCCTACAATGAGCAGTTCTTC
CATSTDKVGSYNEQFF
>TRBV3-1|-|-|TRBJ1-1
TGTGCCAGCAGCCAAGGTGAAAGGGGTAATGAAGCTTTCTTT
CASSQGERGNEAFF
>TRBV20-1|-|few|TRBJ1-2
TGCAGTGCTCTTAGGGGGAACTATGGCTACACCTTC
CSALRGNYGYTF
>TRBV12-3/TRBV12-4|-|many|TRBJ2-1
TGTGCCAGCAGTCCCTTTCACAATGAGCAGTTCTTC
CASSPFHNEQFF
>TRBV28|-|few|TRBJ1-2
TGTGCCAGCTCATTCTCGGGGGGAGGTGTTGGCTACACCTTC
CASSFSGGGVGYTF
>TRBV20-1|TRBD2|many|TRBJ2-4
TGCAGTCCACCATCCCCCGCGGGGGTCTCGGAAAACATTCAGTACTTC
CSPPSPAGVSENIQYF
>TRBV6-5|-|many|TRBJ1-2
TGTGCCAGCAGTTATCTCCTGGGGGGGCCCACAAATGGCTACACCTTC
CASSYLLGGPTNGYTF
>TRBV5-1|-|-|TRBJ2-6
TGCGCCAGCAGCTTGGAATCCTCTGGGGCCAACGTCCTGACTTTC
CASSLESSGANVLTF
>TRBV13|-|-|TRBJ1-4
TGTGCCAGCAGCCCTAACAGTGCAACTAATGAAAAACTGTTTTTT
CASSPNSATNEKLFF
>TRBV5-1|-|-|TRBJ2-3
TGCGCCAGCAGCTTGGGATTAGGCACAGATACGCAGTATTTT
CASSLGLGTDTQYF
>TRBV5-1|-|many|TRBJ1-1
TGCGCCAGCAGCTTCGCAGGGCACACTGAAGCTTTCTTT
CASSFAGHTEAFF
>TRBV7-2|-|-|TRBJ2-5
TGTGCCAGCAGCCGGGCGGAGTACCAAGAGACCCAGTACTTC
CASSRAEYQETQYF
>TRBV5-1|-|few|TRBJ2-4
TGCGCCAGCAGCACCCCTTTTGGGGGGGCCAAAAACATTCAGTACTTC
CASSTPFGGAKNIQYF
>TRBV5-1|-|-|TRBJ2-2
TGCGCCAGCAGCTTGCGTTCCTCAGGATCCGGGGAGCTGTTTTTT
CASSLRSSGSGELFF
>TRBV12-3/TRBV12-4|-|few|TRBJ1-1
TGTGCCAGCAGTCCCGAAGGTGGTATGAGGGCTTTCTTT
CASSPEGGMRAFF
>TRBV11-2|TRBD2|-|TRBJ2-1
TGTGCCACCCAGGGGACTAGCGGTTACTCCTACAATGAGCAGTTCTTC
CATQGTSGYSYNEQFF
>TRBV7-3|-|-|TRBJ2-3
TGTGCCAGCAGCTTTACCGGGACAGATACGCAGTATTTT
CASSFTGTDTQYF
>TRBV10-3|-|many|TRBJ1-1
TGTGCCATCAGTGAGGGGCAGGCTGGGGAGACTGAAGCTTTCTTT
CAISEGQAGETEAFF
>TRBV6-2/TRBV6-3|TRBD1|-|TRBJ1-1
TGTGCCAGCAGAACAAACTGGGACAGGGGTAGGACTTTCTTT
CASRTNWDRGRTFF
>TRBV12-3/TRBV12-4|-|many|TRBJ1-1
TGTGCCAGCAGTCTCCACCCCTTACCACTTGAAGCTTTCTTT
CASSLHPLPLEAFF
>TRBV5-1|TRBD1|-|TRBJ2-7
TGCGCCAGCAGCTCAGAGGACAGGGACCACGAGCAGTACTTC
CASSSEDRDHEQYF
>TRBV20-1|-|many|TRBJ1-2
TGCAGTGCTGGAGAGGGGTCTGGAGTCTATGGCTACACCTTC
CSAGEGSGVYGYTF
>TRBV10-3|TRBD2|few|TRBJ2-1
TGTGCCATCAGCGGGACTAGCGGGGGGGCTCACAATGAGCAGTTCTTC
CAISGTSGGAHNEQFF
>TRBV12-3/TRBV12-4|-|many|TRBJ2-5
TGTGCCAGCAGCCATACTAAAACAGGGTACGGAGAGACCCAGTACTTC
CASSHTKTGYGETQYF
>TRBV3-1|-|many|TRBJ1-6
TGTGCCAGCAGCCAAGGAATGAAGGGGCGGGGATCACCCCTCCACTTT
CASSQGMKGRGSPLHF
>TRBV7-2|-|-|TRBJ2-3
TGTGCCAGCAGCGTAGATGTAGGGGCAGATACGCAGTATTTT
CASSVDVGADTQYF
>TRBV12-3/TRBV12-4|-|few|TRBJ2-1
TGTGCCAGCAGTAAAGGGGGGGCCTCACCTTACAATGAGCAGTTCTTC
CASSKGGASPYNEQFF
>TRBV4-1|TRBD1|many|TRBJ1-2
TGCGCCAGCAGCCGCCCGGGGGCAGGGGGCGAGGGCTACACCTTC
CASSRPGAGGEGYTF
>TRBV25-1|TRBD2|many|TRBJ2-3
TGTGCCAGCAGTCGCTATAGCGGGAGGGAAGATACGCAGTATTTT
CASSRYSGREDTQYF
>TRBV24-1|-|many|TRBJ2-3
TGTGCCACCAGTTTAGGGTGGGAAGATACGCAGTATTTT
CATSLGWEDTQYF
>TRBV7-8|TRBD2|few|TRBJ2-1
TGTGCCAGCAGCTCCTGGACTAGCCAGCGGTTCTTC
CASSSWTSQRFF
>TRBV3-1|-|many|TRBJ1-2
TGTGCCAGCAGCCAAGATCTGTTGGTGGGAGGCTACACCTTC
CASSQDLLVGGYTF
>TRBV20-1|-|few|TRBJ2-7
TGCAGTTCCGGGCCGATTTACGAGCAGTACTTC
CSSGPIYEQYF
>TRBV15|-|few|TRBJ2-3
TGTGCCACCAGCAGAGATCCCTGGCTAGAGAGTGGGACAGATACGCAGTATTTT
CATSRDPWLESGTDTQYF
>TRBV6-5|TRBD2|many|TRBJ2-1
TGTGCCAGCAGTCTGAGCGGGAGGCGTCCAAATGAGCAGTTCTTC
CASSLSGRRPNEQFF
>TRBV5-1|-|-|TRBJ1-6
TGCGCCAACGGGCAGGGGACCCATTCACCCCTCCACTTT
CANGQGTHSPLHF